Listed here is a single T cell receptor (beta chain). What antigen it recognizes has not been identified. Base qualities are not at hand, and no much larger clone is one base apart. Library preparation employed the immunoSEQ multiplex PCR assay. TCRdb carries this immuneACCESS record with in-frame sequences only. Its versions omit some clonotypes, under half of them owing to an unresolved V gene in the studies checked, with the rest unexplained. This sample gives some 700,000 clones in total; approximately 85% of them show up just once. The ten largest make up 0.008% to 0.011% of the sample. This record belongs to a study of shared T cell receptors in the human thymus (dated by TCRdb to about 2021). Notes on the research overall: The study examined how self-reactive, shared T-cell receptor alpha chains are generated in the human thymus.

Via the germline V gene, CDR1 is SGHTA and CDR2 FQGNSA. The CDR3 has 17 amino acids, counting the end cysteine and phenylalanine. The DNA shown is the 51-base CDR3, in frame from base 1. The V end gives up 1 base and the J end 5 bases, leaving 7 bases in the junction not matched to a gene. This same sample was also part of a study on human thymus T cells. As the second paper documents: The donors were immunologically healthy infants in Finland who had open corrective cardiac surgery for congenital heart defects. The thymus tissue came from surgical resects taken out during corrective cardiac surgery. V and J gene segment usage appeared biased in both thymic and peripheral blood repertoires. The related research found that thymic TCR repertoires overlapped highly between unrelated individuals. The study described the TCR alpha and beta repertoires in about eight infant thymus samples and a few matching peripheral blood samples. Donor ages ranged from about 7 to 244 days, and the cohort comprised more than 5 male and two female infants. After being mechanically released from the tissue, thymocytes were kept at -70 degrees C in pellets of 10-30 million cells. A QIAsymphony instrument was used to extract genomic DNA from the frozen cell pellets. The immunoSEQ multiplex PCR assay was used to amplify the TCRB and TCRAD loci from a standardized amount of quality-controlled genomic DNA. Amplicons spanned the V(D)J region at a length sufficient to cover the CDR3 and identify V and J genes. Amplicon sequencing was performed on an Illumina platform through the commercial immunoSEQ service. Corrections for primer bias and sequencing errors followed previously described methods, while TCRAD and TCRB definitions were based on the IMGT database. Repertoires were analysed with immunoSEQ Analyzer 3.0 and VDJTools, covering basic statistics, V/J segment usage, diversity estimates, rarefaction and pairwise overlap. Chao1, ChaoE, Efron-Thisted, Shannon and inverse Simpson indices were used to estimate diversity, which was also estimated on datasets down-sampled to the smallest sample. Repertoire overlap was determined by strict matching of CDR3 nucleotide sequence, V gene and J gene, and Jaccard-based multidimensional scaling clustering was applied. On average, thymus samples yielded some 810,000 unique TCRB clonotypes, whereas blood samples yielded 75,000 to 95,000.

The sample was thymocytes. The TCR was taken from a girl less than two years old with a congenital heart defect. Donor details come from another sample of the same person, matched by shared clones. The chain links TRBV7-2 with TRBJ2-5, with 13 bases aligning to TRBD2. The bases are TGTGCCAGCAGCTTAGTCGCACTAGCGGGGGGGCAGGAGACCCAGTACTTC. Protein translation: CASSLVALAGGQETQYF.